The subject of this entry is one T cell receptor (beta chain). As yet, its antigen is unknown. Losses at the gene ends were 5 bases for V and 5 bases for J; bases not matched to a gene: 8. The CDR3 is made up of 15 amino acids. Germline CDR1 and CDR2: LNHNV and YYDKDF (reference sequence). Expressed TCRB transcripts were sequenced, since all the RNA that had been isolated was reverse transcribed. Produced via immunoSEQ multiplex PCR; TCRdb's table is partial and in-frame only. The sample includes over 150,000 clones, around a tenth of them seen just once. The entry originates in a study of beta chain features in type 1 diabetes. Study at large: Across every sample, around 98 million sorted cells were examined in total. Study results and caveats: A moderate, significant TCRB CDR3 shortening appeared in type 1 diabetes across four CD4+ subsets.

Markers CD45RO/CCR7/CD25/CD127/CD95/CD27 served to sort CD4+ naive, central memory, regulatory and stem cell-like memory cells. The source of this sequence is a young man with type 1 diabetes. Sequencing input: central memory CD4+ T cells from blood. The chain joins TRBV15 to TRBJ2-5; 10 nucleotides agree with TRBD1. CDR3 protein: CATSVRDRGGETQYF. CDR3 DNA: TGTGCCACCAGCGTTAGGGACAGGGGAGGGGAGACCCAGTACTTC.